This T cell receptor beta chain derives from a study of blood T cell repertoires in COVID-19. About the research overall: T cells, B-cell-depleted T cells, or PBMCs provided the cDNA or gDNA that served as material.

Patients of the Seattle cohort, enrolled during active infection, were followed longitudinally. The germline V and J ends were trimmed by 4 bases and 2 bases, with 15 bases remaining between them. The CDR3 has 16 residues. The V gene's germline CDR1 is LNHDA and CDR2 SQIVND (reference sequence). In the study's own analysis: For nucleated cells, counts were estimated from reference gene primer amplification. Assay: immunoSEQ multiplex PCR; the TCRdb copy retains only in-frame clones and omits some. That table is the source of V, J and clone size, and D and trimming were worked out from the DNA. This sample has some 300,000 clones, with just under 90% found just once.

Source material: peripheral blood. This receptor was taken from a woman in her 30s with COVID-19, enrolled during active disease. The rearrangement uses TRBV19 and TRBJ1-5; weak D call: TRBD1 (5 bases). Here the CDR3 reads CASSNPGTGGNQPQHF. CDR3 bases: TGTGCCAGTAGTAACCCCGGGACGGGAGGCAATCAGCCCCAGCATTTT.